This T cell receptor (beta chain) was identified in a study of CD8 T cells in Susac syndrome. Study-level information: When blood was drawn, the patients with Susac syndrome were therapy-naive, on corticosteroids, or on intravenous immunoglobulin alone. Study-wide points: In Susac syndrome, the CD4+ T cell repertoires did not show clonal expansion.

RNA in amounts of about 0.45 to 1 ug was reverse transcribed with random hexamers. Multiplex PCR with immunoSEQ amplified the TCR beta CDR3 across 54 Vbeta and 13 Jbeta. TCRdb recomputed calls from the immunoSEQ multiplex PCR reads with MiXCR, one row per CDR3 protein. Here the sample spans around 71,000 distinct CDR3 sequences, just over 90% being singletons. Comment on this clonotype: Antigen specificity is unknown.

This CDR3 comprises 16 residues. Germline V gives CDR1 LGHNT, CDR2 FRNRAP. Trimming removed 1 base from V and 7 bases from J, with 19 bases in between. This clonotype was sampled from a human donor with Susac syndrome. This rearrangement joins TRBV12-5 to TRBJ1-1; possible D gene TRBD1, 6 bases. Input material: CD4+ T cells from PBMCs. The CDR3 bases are TGTGCTAGTGGTTTGGAAAGTTCGGGGGCCCCCCATGAAGCTTTCTTT. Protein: CASGLESSGAPHEAFF.